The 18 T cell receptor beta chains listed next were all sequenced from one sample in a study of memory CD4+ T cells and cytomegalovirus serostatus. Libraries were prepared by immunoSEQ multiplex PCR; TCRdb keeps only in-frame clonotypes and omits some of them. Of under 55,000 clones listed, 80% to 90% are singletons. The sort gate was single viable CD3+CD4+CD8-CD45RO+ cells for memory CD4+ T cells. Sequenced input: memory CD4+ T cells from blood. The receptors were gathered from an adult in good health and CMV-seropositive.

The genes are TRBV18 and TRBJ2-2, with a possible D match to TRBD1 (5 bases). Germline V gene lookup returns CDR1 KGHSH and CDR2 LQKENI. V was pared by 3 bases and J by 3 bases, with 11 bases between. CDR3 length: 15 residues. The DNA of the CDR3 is TGTGCCAGCTCACCGTCGGACACTTACACCGGGGAGCTGTTTTTT. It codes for CASSPSDTYTGELFF.

CDR3 bases: TGTGCCAGCAGCCCCCCTAGTACGACCTTGGGGTTCTTC. Translated, it gives CASSPPSTTLGFF. The chain links TRBV11-2 to TRBJ2-1; D is unresolved. V was cut by 5 bases and J by 15 bases, with 20 bases left in between. This CDR3 spans 13 amino acids. The germline gives CDR1 SGHAT, CDR2 FQNNGV.

DNA for the CDR3: TGTGCCAGCAGCGGGGAGGGGAGCACAGATACGCAGTATTTT. Protein product: CASSGEGSTDTQYF. This chain connects TRBV9 to TRBJ2-3; 7 bases are a match to TRBD2. J gave up 0 bases and V 3 bases, and 1 base lay outside the gene matches. CDR3 length equals 14 residues. In germline, CDR1 is SGDLS, CDR2 YYNGEE.

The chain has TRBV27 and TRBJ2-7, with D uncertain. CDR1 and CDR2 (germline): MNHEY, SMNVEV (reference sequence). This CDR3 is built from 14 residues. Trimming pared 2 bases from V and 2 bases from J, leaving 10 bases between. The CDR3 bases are TGTGCCAGCAGTTTACCTACCTATCCCTACGAGCAGTACTTC. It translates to CASSLPTYPYEQYF.

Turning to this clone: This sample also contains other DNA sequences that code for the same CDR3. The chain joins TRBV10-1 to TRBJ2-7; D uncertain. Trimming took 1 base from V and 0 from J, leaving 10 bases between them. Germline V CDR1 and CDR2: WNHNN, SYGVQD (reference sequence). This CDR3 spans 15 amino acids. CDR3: CASSEYRGSSYEQYF. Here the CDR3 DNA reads TGCGCCAGCAGTGAGTACCGCGGAAGCTCCTACGAGCAGTACTTC.

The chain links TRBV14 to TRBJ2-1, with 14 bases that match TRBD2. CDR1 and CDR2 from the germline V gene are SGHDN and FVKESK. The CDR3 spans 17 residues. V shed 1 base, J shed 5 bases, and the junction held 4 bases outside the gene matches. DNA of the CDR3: TGTGCCAGCAGCCAAGGCCGACTAGCGGGAGGGGACAATGAGCAGTTCTTC. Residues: CASSQGRLAGGDNEQFF.

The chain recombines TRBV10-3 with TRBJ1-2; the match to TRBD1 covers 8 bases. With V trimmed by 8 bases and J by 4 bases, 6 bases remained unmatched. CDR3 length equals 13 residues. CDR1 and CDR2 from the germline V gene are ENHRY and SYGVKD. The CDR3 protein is CAISQGAAYGYTF. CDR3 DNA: TGTGCCATCTCCCAGGGGGCCGCCTATGGCTACACCTTC.

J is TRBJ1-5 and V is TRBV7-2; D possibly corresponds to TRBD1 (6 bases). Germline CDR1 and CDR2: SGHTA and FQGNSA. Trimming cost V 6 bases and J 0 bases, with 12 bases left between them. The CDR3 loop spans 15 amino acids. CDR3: CASSQGQYSNQPQHF. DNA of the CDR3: TGTGCCAGCAGTCAGGGGCAATATAGCAATCAGCCCCAGCATTTT.

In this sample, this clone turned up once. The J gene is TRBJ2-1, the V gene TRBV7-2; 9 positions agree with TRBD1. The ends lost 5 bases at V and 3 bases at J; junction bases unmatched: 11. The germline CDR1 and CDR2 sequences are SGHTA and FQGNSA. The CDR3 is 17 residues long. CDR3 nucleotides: TGTGCCAGCAGCCCCCGACCTGGGACAGGGAGCTACAATGAGCAGTTCTTC. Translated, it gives CASSPRPGTGSYNEQFF.

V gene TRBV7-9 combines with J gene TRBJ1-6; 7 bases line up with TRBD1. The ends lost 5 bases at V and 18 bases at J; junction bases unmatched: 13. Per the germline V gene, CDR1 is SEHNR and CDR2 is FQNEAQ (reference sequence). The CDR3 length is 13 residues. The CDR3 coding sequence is TGTGCCAGCAGCCTTGGACAGGAGGGTCCGGGCCACTTT. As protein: CASSLGQEGPGHF.

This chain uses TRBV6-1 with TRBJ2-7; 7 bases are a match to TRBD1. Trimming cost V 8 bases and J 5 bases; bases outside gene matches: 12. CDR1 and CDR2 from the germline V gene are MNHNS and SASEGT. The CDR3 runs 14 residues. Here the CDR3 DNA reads TGTGCCAGCCAGACTTATAGGGGGCATAACGAGCAGTACTTC. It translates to CASQTYRGHNEQYF.

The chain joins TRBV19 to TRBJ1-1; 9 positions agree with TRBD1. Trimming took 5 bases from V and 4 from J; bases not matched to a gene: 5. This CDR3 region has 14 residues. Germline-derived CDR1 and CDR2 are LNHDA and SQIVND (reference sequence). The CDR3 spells CASSALQGATEAFF. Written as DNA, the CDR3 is TGTGCCAGTAGTGCCTTACAGGGGGCCACTGAAGCTTTCTTT.

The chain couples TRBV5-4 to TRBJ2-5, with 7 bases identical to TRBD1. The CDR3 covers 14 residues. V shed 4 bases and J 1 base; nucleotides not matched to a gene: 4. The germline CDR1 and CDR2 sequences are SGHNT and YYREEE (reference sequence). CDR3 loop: CASSRDRAQETQYF. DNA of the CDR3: TGTGCCAGCAGCAGAGACAGGGCCCAAGAGACCCAGTACTTC.

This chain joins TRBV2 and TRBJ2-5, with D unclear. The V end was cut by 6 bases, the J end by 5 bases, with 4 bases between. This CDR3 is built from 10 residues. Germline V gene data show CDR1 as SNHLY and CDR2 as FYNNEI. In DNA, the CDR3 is TGTGCCAGCAGGGTTGAGACCCAGTACTTC. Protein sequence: CASRVETQYF.

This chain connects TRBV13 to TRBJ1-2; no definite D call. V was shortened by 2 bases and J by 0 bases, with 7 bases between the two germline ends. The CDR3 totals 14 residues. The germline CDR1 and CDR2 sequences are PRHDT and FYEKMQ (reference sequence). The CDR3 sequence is CASSLTRTNYGYTF. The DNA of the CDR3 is TGTGCCAGCAGCTTAACCAGAACTAACTATGGCTACACCTTC.

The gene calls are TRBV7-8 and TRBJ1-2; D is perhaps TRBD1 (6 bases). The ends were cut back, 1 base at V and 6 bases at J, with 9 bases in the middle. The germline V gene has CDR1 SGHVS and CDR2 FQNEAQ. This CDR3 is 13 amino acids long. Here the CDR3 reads CASSLDRVDGYTF. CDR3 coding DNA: TGTGCCAGCAGCTTAGACAGGGTTGATGGCTACACCTTC. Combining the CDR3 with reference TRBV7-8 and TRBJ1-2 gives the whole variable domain GAGVSQSPRYKVAKRGQDVALRCDPISGHVSLFWYQQALGQGPEFLTYFQNEAQLDKSGLPSDRFFAERPEGSVSTLKIQRTQQEDSAVYLCASSLDRVDGYTFGSGTRLTVV.

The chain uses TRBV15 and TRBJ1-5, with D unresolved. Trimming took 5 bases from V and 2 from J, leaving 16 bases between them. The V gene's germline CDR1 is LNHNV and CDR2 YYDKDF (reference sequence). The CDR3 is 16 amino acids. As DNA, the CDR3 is TGTGCCACCAGCCCGACTTTGGCCGGTGGCAATCAGCCCCAGCATTTT. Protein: CATSPTLAGGNQPQHF. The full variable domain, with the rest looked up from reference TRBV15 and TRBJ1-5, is DAMVIQNPRYQVTQFGKPVTLSCSQTLNHNVMYWYQQKSSQAPKLLFHYYDKDFNNEADTPDNFQSRRPNTSFCFLDIRSPGLGDTAMYLCATSPTLAGGNQPQHFGDGTRLSIL.

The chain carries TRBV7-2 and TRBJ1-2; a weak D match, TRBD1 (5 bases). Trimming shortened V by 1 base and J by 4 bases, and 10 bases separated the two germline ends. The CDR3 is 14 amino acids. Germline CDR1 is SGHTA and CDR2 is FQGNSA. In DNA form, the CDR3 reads TGTGCCAGCAGCTTAGGGGACGGTCGCTATGGCTACACCTTC. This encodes CASSLGDGRYGYTF.